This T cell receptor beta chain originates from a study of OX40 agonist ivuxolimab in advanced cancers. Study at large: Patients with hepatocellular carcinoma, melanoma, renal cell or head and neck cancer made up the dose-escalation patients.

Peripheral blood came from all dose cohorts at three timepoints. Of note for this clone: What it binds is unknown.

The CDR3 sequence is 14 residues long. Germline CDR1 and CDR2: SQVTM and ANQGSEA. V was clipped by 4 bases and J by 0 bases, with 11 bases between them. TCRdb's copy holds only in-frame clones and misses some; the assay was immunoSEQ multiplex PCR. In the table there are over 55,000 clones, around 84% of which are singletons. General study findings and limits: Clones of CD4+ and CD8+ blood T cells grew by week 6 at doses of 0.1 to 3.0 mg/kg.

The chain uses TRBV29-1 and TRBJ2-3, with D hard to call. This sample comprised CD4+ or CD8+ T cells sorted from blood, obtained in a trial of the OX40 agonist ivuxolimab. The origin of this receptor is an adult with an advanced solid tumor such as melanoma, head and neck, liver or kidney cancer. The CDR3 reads CSVVEDSSTDTQYF. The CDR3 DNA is TGCAGCGTTGTAGAAGATTCTAGCACAGATACGCAGTATTTT.